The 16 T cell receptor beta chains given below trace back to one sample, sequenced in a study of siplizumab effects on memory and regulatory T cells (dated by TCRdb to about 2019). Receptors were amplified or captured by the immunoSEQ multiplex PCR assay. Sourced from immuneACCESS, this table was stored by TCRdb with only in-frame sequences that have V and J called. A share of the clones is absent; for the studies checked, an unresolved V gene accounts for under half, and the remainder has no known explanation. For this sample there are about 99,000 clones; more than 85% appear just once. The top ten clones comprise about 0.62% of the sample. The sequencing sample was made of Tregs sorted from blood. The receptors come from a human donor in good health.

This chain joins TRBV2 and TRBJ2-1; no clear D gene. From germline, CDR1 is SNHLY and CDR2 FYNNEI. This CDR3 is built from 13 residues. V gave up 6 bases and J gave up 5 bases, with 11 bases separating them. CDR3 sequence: CASSSDTDNEQFF. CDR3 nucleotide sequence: TGTGCCAGCAGCTCTGACACAGACAATGAGCAGTTCTTC.

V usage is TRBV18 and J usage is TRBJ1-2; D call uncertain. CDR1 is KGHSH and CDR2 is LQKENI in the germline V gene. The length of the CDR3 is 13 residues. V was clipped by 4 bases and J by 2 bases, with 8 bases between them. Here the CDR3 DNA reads TGTGCCAGCTCACTTGACACAAACTATGGCTACACCTTC. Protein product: CASSLDTNYGYTF.

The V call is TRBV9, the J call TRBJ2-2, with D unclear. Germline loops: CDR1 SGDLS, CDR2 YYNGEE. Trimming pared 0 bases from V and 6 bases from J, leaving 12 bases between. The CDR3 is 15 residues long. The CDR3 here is CASSVAETEAGELFF. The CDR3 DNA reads TGTGCCAGCAGCGTAGCAGAAACCGAGGCCGGGGAGCTGTTTTTT.

The CDR3 reads CASSLINSPLHF. The CDR3 nucleotides are TGTGCCAGCAGCCTCATTAATTCACCCCTCCACTTT. This chain connects TRBV27 to TRBJ1-6; D not certain. Trimming stripped 6 bases from V and 6 bases from J, with 6 bases between. The CDR3 length is 12 residues. From germline, CDR1 is MNHEY and CDR2 SMNVEV (reference sequence).

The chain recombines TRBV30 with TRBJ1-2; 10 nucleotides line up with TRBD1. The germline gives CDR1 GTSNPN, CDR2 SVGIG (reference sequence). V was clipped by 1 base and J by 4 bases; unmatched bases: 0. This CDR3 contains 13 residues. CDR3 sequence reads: CAWSGQGAYGYTF. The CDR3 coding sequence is TGTGCCTGGAGTGGACAGGGGGCCTATGGCTACACCTTC.

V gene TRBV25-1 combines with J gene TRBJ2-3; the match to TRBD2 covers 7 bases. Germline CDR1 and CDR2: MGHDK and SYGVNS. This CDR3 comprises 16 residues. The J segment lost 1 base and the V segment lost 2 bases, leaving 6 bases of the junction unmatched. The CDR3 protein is CASSESRGGRTDTQYF. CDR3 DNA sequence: TGTGCCAGCAGTGAAAGTCGGGGAGGGCGCACAGATACGCAGTATTTT.

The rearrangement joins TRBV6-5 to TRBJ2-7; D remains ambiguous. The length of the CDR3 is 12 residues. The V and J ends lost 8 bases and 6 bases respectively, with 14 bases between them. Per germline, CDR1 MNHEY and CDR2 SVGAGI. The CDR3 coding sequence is TGTGCCAGCTGGGCGCTAGTCGGCGAGCAGTACTTC. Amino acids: CASWALVGEQYF.

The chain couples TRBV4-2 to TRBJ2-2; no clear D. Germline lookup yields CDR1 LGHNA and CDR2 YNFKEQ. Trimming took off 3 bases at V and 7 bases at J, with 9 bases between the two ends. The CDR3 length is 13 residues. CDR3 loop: CASSQNRVGELFF. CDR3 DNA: TGTGCCAGCAGCCAGAACAGAGTCGGGGAGCTGTTTTTT.

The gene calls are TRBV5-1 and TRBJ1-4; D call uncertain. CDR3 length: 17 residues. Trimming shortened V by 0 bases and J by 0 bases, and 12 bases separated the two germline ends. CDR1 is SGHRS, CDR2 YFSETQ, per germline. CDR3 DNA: TGCGCCAGCAGCTTGGTTACTGGTACAGCAACTAATGAAAAACTGTTTTTT. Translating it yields CASSLVTGTATNEKLFF.

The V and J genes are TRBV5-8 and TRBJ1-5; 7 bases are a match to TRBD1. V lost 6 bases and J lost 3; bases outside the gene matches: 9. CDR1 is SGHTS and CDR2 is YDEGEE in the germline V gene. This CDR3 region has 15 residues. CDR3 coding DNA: TGTGCCAGCAAAGAACAGGGGTTGGTCAATCAGCCCCAGCATTTT. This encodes CASKEQGLVNQPQHF.

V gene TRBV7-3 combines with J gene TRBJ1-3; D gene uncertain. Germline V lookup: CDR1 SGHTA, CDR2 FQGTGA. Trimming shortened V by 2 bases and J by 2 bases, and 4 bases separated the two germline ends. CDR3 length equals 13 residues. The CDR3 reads CASSLGPGNTIYF. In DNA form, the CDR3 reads TGTGCCAGCAGCTTAGGGCCTGGAAACACCATATATTTT.

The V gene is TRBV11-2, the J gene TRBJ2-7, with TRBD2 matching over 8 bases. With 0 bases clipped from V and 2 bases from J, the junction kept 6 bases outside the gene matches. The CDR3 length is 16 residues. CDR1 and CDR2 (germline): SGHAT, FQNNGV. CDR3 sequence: CASSLEAPAGAYEQYF. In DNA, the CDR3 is TGTGCCAGCAGCTTAGAGGCCCCAGCGGGAGCCTACGAGCAGTACTTC.

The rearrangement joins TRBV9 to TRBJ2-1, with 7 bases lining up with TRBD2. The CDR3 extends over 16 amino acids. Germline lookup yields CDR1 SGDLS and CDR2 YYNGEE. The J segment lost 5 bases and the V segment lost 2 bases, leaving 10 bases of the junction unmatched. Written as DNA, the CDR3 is TGTGCCAGCAGCGTTGGCGGGAGCTCCTATGACAATGAGCAGTTCTTC. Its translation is CASSVGGSSYDNEQFF.

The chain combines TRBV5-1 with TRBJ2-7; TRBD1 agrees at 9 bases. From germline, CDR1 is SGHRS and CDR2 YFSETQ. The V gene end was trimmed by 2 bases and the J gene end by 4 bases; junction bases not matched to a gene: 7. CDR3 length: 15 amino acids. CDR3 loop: CASSFDGTGYYEQYF. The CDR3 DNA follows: TGCGCCAGCAGCTTTGACGGGACAGGGTATTACGAGCAGTACTTC. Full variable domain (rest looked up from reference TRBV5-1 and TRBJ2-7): KAGVTQTPRYLIKTRGQQVTLSCSPISGHRSVSWYQQTPGQGLQFLFEYFSETQRNKGNFPGRFSGRQFSNSRSEMNVSTLELGDSALYLCASSFDGTGYYEQYFGPGTRLTVT.

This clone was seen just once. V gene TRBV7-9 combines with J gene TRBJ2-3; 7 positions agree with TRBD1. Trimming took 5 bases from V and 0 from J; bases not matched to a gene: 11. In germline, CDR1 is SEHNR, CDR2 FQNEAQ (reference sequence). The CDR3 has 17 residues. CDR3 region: CASSPSWTGLSTDTQYF. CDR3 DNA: TGTGCCAGCAGCCCATCATGGACAGGCCTTAGCACAGATACGCAGTATTTT. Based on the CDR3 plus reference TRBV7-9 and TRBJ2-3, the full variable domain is DTGVSQNPRHKITKRGQNVTFRCDPISEHNRLYWYRQTLGQGPEFLTYFQNEAQLEKSRLLSDRFSAERPKGSFSTLEIQRTEQGDSAMYLCASSPSWTGLSTDTQYFGPGTRLTVL.

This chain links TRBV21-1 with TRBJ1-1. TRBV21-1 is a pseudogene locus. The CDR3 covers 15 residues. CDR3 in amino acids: CASSPRRRGVAEAFF. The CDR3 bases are TGTGCCAGCAGCCCACGACGTCGGGGAGTGGCTGAAGCTTTCTTT.